This T cell receptor beta chain was recorded in a study of CD8+ T cells in alopecia areata. The CDR3 extends over 14 amino acids. Per the germline V gene, CDR1 is GTSNPN and CDR2 is SVGIG (reference sequence). Trimming took 2 bases from V and 4 from J; bases not matched to a gene: 7. Broader study findings: Normal scalp showed lower clonality than lesional scalp, especially alopecia totalis/universalis.

This clone was recorded once. What it binds is unknown. RNA was extracted and reverse transcribed into cDNA as the sequencing template. Generated by immunoSEQ multiplex PCR, the TCRdb table keeps only in-frame clones and is missing some. The table records approximately 300,000 clones, roughly 64% of them present only once. Treatment reported: oral pan-JAK inhibitor, 5-10 mg twice daily. The chain is built from TRBV30 and TRBJ1-2; 7 nucleotides align to TRBD1. This specimen was CD4+ T cells sorted from blood, taken at week 24, from a patient treated with tofacitinib. This sequence was found in a human donor with alopecia areata. The CDR3 loop reads CAWSTQGVGYGYTF. Written as DNA, the CDR3 is TGTGCCTGGAGTACGCAGGGGGTAGGCTATGGCTACACCTTC.